A single T cell receptor beta chain is shown here with its context. The data were obtained in a study of blood T cells in healthy people across ages. The CDR3 has 13 amino acids. CDR1 is DFQATT, CDR2 SNEGSKA, per germline (reference sequence). V was clipped by 7 bases and J by 5 bases; unmatched bases: 9. The authors ran a second PCR of 7 to 11 cycles using a sample-barcoded 5' primer and a J-beta primer mix. Unique molecular identifiers of 12 random nucleotides labeled each cDNA. One entry per CDR3 protein results from TCRdb running MiXCR on the 5' RACE reads. The sample yields roughly 830,000 distinct CDR3 sequences, less than 80% seen once.

The sample taken for sequencing was blood. This clonotype originated in a man under 40 in good health. The chain employs TRBV20-1 and TRBJ2-5; 8 nucleotides agree with TRBD2. The CDR3 sequence: CSDRGGQRETQYF. The CDR3 DNA reads as TGCAGTGATCGGGGGGGCCAGCGGGAGACCCAGTACTTC.